This TCR beta chain emerged from a study of regulatory T cells in long-lasting Graves disease. This clonotype was recorded many times. As for time point: persistent/refractory GD, antithyroid drugs over 5 years with positive TRAb. TCR sequences were obtained from RNA taken from PBMCs. With 3 bases removed from V and 3 bases from J, the gap between germline ends came to 17 bases. This CDR3 is built from 16 residues. Germline CDR1 is SGHTA and CDR2 is FQGTGA. Assembly of TCR beta libraries relied on iRepertoire HTBI primers together with Arm-PCR of CDR3 regions. TCRdb ran MiXCR on the multiplex PCR reads and lists one entry per CDR3 protein. The sample includes 500,000 to 800,000 distinct CDR3 sequences, roughly 30% seen only once; the top ten take roughly 41%.

The chain is built from TRBV7-3 and TRBJ1-2; the D gene is possibly TRBD1 (6 bases). This TCR was sampled from a female donor with Graves disease. The material was peripheral blood mononuclear cells (PBMCs), obtained when the disease was refractory, from a patient treated with antithyroid drugs. CDR3 amino acids: CASSLTGGGPHYGYTF. The CDR3 DNA is TGTGCCAGCAGCTTGACGGGCGGGGGCCCTCACTATGGCTACACCTTC.